The next 20 T cell receptor beta chains were all read from a single sample in a study of cytomegalovirus exposure and HLA in healthy donors. PCR primers comprised 60 Vbeta and 13 Jbeta primers. Sequenced by immunoSEQ multiplex PCR; TCRdb stores in-frame clones only, minus some. This table has about 160,000 clones, around 80% appearing once. Specimen: PBMCs. The source of these receptors is a female donor in good health and CMV-seronegative.

The gene calls are TRBV29-1 and TRBJ2-3, with 11 bases lining up with TRBD1. The trim removed 1 base at V and 1 base at J, leaving 4 bases unmatched. The CDR3 contains 16 residues. The germline CDR1 and CDR2 sequences are SQVTM and ANQGSEA. The CDR3 coding sequence is TGCAGCGTTGAAGGCGGACAGGGGGCAGGCACAGATACGCAGTATTTT. It specifies CSVEGGQGAGTDTQYF.

The V and J genes are TRBV19 and TRBJ2-3; TRBD2 agrees at 11 bases. CDR3 length: 16 residues. The V gene's germline CDR1 is LNHDA and CDR2 SQIVND (reference sequence). The ends lost 5 bases at V and 6 bases at J; junction bases unmatched: 10. Here the CDR3 reads CASSPSLAGVRDTQYF. The CDR3 nucleotides are TGTGCCAGTAGTCCATCACTAGCGGGAGTGAGGGATACGCAGTATTTT.

The rearrangement joins TRBV27 to TRBJ2-3; TRBD2 matches 8 bases. This CDR3 has 16 amino acids. V lost 5 bases to trimming and J lost 3 bases; unmatched junction nucleotides: 10. Germline CDR1 is MNHEY and CDR2 is SMNVEV (reference sequence). The CDR3 is CASSAGGRGFTDTQYF. CDR3 nucleotides: TGTGCCAGCAGTGCGGGGGGAAGGGGTTTTACAGATACGCAGTATTTT.

This rearrangement joins TRBV7-2 to TRBJ2-2, with 11 positions matching TRBD2. CDR3 length: 17 residues. Germline trimming cut 5 bases from V and 7 bases from J; bases unmatched to any gene: 12. The germline V gene has CDR1 SGHTA and CDR2 FQGNSA. Here the CDR3 reads CASSPRLLAGANGELFF. CDR3 coding DNA: TGTGCCAGCAGCCCCCGACTACTAGCGGGAGCTAACGGGGAGCTGTTTTTT.

The CDR3 loop is CASSGGGTAGNTIYF. The CDR3 DNA sequence: TGTGCCAGCAGCGGGGGGGGGACTGCTGGAAACACCATATATTTT. The V and J genes are TRBV9 and TRBJ1-3; D is perhaps TRBD1 (5 bases). The V gene lost 3 bases and the J gene lost 2 bases, with 12 bases spanning the gap. Germline lookup yields CDR1 SGDLS and CDR2 YYNGEE. The CDR3 contains 15 residues.

This sequence joins TRBV19 and TRBJ2-7; 11 positions match TRBD1. The CDR3 is 16 amino acids. With 4 bases clipped from V and 0 bases from J, the junction kept 5 bases outside the gene matches. Germline CDR1 and CDR2: LNHDA and SQIVND (reference sequence). The CDR3: CASSRSGTGGSYEQYF. Written as DNA, the CDR3 is TGTGCCAGTAGTAGGTCCGGGACAGGGGGCTCCTACGAGCAGTACTTC.

CDR3 loop: CASSPDGQFYGYTF. CDR3 DNA sequence: TGTGCCAGCAGTCCCGATGGACAGTTTTATGGCTACACCTTC. The chain carries TRBV5-4 and TRBJ1-2; possible D gene TRBD1, 6 bases. This CDR3 spans 14 amino acids. The germline CDR1 and CDR2 sequences are SGHNT and YYREEE (reference sequence). Trimming took 5 bases from V and 5 from J, leaving 16 bases between them. The full variable domain, completed using reference TRBV5-4 and TRBJ1-2, is ETGVTQSPTHLIKTRGQQVTLRCSSQSGHNTVSWYQQALGQGPQFIFQYYREEENGRGNFPPRFSGLQFPNYSSELNVNALELDDSALYLCASSPDGQFYGYTFGSGTRLTVV.

This rearrangement joins TRBV4-2 to TRBJ2-2, with 7 positions matching TRBD2. The CDR3 covers 15 residues. Trimming at V came to 4 bases and at J to 12 bases, leaving 14 bases not matched to a gene. Germline V gives CDR1 LGHNA, CDR2 YNFKEQ. CDR3 amino acids: CASSRFKGGGGKLFF. CDR3 in DNA: TGTGCCAGCAGCCGCTTTAAGGGCGGGGGAGGAAAGCTGTTTTTT.

The genes are TRBV7-6 and TRBJ2-7, with D perhaps matching TRBD1 (6 bases). Trimming removed 8 bases at V and 6 bases at J, with 20 bases between. Per germline, CDR1 SGHVS and CDR2 FNYEAQ. CDR3 length: 14 residues. Here the CDR3 reads CASGRPGELSEQYF. CDR3 DNA: TGTGCCAGCGGACGGCCAGGGGAATTATCCGAGCAGTACTTC.

The chain carries TRBV27 and TRBJ2-7, with TRBD2 matching 12 bases. The junction had 3 bases not matched to a gene; V was cut back by 6 bases and J by 6 bases. The CDR3 runs to 13 residues. Germline assignment: CDR1 MNHEY and CDR2 SMNVEV (reference sequence). This CDR3 is CASRLAGGFEQYF. CDR3 coding DNA: TGTGCCAGCAGACTAGCGGGAGGCTTCGAGCAGTACTTC.

The DNA for the CDR3 is TGTGCCAGCTCACCATTTCAGGGCGTGAACACTGAAGCTTTCTTT. It is translated as CASSPFQGVNTEAFF. The V call is TRBV18, the J call TRBJ1-1; a weak D match, TRBD1 (5 bases). V lost 2 bases to trimming and J lost 0 bases, with 10 bases between them. Per germline, CDR1 KGHSH and CDR2 LQKENI. The CDR3 runs to 15 residues.

The V and J genes are TRBV28 and TRBJ1-2; D call uncertain. Per the germline V gene, CDR1 is MDHEN and CDR2 is SYDVKM. Trimming cost V 7 bases and J 8 bases, with 17 bases left between them. The CDR3 runs 13 residues. The CDR3 loop is CASIPGRLGGYTF. The CDR3 nucleotides are TGTGCCAGCATACCGGGGAGGCTGGGAGGCTACACCTTC.

This clone was picked up a small number of times. At one end, the junction sequence differs from germline, possibly due to a read error. The rearrangement uses TRBV4-3 and TRBJ2-6; D is possibly TRBD2 (6 bases). The CDR3 sequence is 16 residues long. The V gene's germline CDR1 is LGHNA and CDR2 YSLEER. DNA of the CDR3: TGCGCCAGCAGCCAAGATGCGGGGTCTGGGGCCAACGGCCTGACTTTC. It yields the protein CASSQDAGSGANGLTF.

This sequence joins TRBV30 and TRBJ2-3; tentatively, D is TRBD1 (6 bases). V was shortened by 0 bases and J by 5 bases, with 15 bases between the two germline ends. This CDR3 comprises 15 residues. The germline V gene has CDR1 GTSNPN and CDR2 SVGIG (reference sequence). The CDR3 region has the DNA TGTGCCTGGAGTGTAGAGGGGCAGGGGAAAGATACGCAGTATTTT. Amino acids: CAWSVEGQGKDTQYF.

This clone has just a few counts. The rearrangement uses TRBV4-1 and TRBJ1-5; D is unresolved. The CDR3 loop spans 16 amino acids. The V and J ends lost 0 bases and 9 bases respectively, with 18 bases between them. Looked up from germline, CDR1 is MGHRA and CDR2 is YSYEKL. CDR3 DNA sequence: TGCGCCAGCAGCCAAGAAGGCCGGGGAGGTACGATGCCCCAGCATTTT. The encoded protein is CASSQEGRGGTMPQHF.

This rearrangement joins TRBV30 to TRBJ1-4; a weak D match, TRBD1 (5 bases). Trimming took off 3 bases at V and 2 bases at J, with 13 bases between the two ends. Per the germline V gene, CDR1 is GTSNPN and CDR2 is SVGIG (reference sequence). The CDR3 runs to 15 residues. CDR3 protein: CAWREGIGTNEKLFF. In DNA, the CDR3 is TGTGCCTGGAGGGAGGGGATCGGGACTAATGAAAAACTGTTTTTT.

The V call is TRBV19, the J call TRBJ2-3; D unresolved. With 3 bases removed from V and 2 bases from J, the gap between germline ends came to 9 bases. Germline CDR1 is LNHDA and CDR2 is SQIVND (reference sequence). This CDR3 comprises 14 residues. The CDR3 DNA reads TGTGCCAGTAGTATCTCGGTACTCACAGATACGCAGTATTTT. Protein product: CASSISVLTDTQYF.

The CDR3 loop is CASSAGLAGSTDTQYF. CDR3 nucleotides: TGTGCCAGCAGCGCGGGACTAGCGGGGAGCACAGATACGCAGTATTTT. The V gene is TRBV2, the J gene TRBJ2-3, with 13 bases that match TRBD2. The CDR3 is 16 residues long. Germline-derived CDR1 and CDR2 are SNHLY and FYNNEI. J lost 0 bases, V lost 6 bases, and 3 bases had no gene match.

The chain links TRBV2 to TRBJ1-6; perhaps TRBD1 as D (6 bases). Germline CDR1 reads SNHLY; CDR2 reads FYNNEI. V was clipped by 4 bases and J by 9 bases, with 16 bases between them. CDR3 length: 15 residues. Here the CDR3 reads CASSGQGRLTSPLHF. For the CDR3, the DNA is TGTGCCAGCAGTGGGCAGGGGCGTCTCACTTCACCCCTCCACTTT. The full variable domain, its missing parts supplied by reference TRBV2 and TRBJ1-6, is EPEVTQTPSHQVTQMGQEVILRCVPISNHLYFYWYRQILGQKVEFLVSFYNNEISEKSEIFDDQFSVERPDGSNFTLKIRSTKLEDSAMYFCASSGQGRLTSPLHFGNGTRLTVT.

The V gene is TRBV28, the J gene TRBJ1-4; D is possibly TRBD1 (6 bases). The germline CDR1 and CDR2 sequences are MDHEN and SYDVKM. V was cut by 4 bases and J by 3 bases, with 18 bases left in between. The CDR3 covers 17 residues. This CDR3 reads CASSSKVQGAANEKLFF. The CDR3 DNA sequence: TGTGCCAGCAGTTCAAAAGTACAGGGTGCTGCTAATGAAAAACTGTTTTTT.